This T cell receptor beta chain stems from a study of T-cell reconstitution after alpha-beta-depleted transplantation in children. Study-level results: Recipient T cells and thymic progenitors that survived gave rise to the high TCRbeta diversity observed at day 60 in some patients. Newly made T cells mostly supplied T-cell counts and diversity one year after transplant. At around two months after transplant, the alpha-beta T cells were reportedly derived from several hundred expanded clones that came from non-depleted graft cells.

This clonotype came up a few times. No antigen is known for it. This sample's TCRbeta library carried unique molecular identifier barcodes. From the PCR reads, TCRdb called clonotypes with MiXCR, one entry per CDR3 protein. The table shows about 1,000,000 distinct CDR3 sequences, with less than 30% occurring only once. With 6 bases removed from V and 0 bases from J, the gap between germline ends came to 14 bases. The CDR3 loop spans 15 amino acids. Germline V lookup: CDR1 SNHLY, CDR2 FYNNEI. This chain joins TRBV2 and TRBJ1-1; possibly TRBD1 for D (6 bases). The material was PBMCs, mostly from graft donor cells, obtained 360 days after TCRalphabeta/CD19-depleted stem cell transplant. This receptor was obtained from a boy younger than two who had a stem cell transplant for SCID, so the T cells may come from the graft donor. CDR3 protein: CASSDRGQMNTEAFF. In DNA form, the CDR3 reads TGTGCCAGCAGCGACCGTGGACAGATGAACACTGAAGCTTTCTTT.